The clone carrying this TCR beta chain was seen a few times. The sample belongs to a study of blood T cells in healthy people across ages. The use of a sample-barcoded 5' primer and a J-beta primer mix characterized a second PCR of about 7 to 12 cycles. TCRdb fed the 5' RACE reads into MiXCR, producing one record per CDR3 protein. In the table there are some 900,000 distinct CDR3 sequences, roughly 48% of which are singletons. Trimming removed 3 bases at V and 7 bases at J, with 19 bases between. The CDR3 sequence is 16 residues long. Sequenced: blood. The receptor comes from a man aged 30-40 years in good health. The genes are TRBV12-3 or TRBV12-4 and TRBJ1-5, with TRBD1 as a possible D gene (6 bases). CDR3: CASSFYTGTQSQPQHF. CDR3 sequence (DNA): TGTGCCAGCAGTTTCTACACAGGGACTCAGTCGCAGCCCCAGCATTTT.